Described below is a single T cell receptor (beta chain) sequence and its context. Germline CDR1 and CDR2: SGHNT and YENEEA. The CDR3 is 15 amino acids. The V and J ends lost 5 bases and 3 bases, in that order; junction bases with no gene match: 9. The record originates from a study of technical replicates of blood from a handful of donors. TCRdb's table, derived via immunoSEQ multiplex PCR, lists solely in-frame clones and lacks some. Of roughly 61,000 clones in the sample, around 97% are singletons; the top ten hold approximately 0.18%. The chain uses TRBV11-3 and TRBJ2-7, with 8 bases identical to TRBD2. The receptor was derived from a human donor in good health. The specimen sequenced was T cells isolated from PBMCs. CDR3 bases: TGTGCCAGCAGCCACCCCCACAGCGGGGGCTACGAGCAGTACTTC. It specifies CASSHPHSGGYEQYF.